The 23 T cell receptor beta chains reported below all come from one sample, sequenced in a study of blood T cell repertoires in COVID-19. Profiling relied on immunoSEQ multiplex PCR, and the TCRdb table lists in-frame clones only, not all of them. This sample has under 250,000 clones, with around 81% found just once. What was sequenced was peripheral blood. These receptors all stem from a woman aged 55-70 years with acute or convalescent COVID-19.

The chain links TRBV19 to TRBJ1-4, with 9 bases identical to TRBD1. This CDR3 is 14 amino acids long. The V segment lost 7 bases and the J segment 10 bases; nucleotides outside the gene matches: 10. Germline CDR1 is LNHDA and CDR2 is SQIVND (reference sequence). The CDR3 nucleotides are TGTGCCAGTAAAACCGGGACAGGGCATGGAAAACTGTTTTTT. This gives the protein CASKTGTGHGKLFF.

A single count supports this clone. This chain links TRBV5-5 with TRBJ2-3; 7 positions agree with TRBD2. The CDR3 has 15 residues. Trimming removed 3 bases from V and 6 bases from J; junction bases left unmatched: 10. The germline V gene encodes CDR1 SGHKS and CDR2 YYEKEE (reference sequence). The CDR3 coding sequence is TGTGCCAGCAGCTGGGGGGGACTGGGCTCCGATACGCAGTATTTT. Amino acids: CASSWGGLGSDTQYF.

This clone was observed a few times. The CDR3 reads CASSQDYRIVGYTF. CDR3 in DNA: TGCGCCAGCAGCCAAGATTACAGGATCGTCGGCTACACCTTC. V gene TRBV4-1 combines with J gene TRBJ1-2; possible D gene TRBD1, 5 bases. The CDR3 consists of 14 residues. Per the germline V gene, CDR1 is MGHRA and CDR2 is YSYEKL. The V and J ends lost 0 bases and 8 bases respectively, with 13 bases between them.

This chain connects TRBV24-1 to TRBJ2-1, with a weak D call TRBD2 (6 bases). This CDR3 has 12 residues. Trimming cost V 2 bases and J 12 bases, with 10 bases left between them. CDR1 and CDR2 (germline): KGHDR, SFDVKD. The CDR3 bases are TGTGCCACCAGTGATTCGGGAGAAGTGCAGTTCTTC. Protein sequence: CATSDSGEVQFF.

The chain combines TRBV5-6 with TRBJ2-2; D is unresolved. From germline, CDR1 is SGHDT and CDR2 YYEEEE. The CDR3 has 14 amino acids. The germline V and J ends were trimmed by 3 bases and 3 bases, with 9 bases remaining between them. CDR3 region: CASSSYVDTGELFF. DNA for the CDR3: TGTGCCAGCAGCTCCTACGTGGACACCGGGGAGCTGTTTTTT. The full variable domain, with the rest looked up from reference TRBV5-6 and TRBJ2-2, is DAGVTQSPTHLIKTRGQQVTLRCSPKSGHDTVSWYQQALGQGPQFIFQYYEEEERQRGNFPDRFSGHQFPNYSSELNVNALLLGDSALYLCASSSYVDTGELFFGEGSRLTVL.

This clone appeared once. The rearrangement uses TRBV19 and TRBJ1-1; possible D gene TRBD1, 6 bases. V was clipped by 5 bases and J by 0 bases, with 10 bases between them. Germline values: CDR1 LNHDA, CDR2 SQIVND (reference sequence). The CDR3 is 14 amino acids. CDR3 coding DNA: TGTGCCAGTAGTTTCGGACAGTTGAACACTGAAGCTTTCTTT. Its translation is CASSFGQLNTEAFF.

The CDR3 DNA follows: TGCGCCAGCAGCTTGGAATTTCGCACTGAAGCTTTCTTT. Encoded protein: CASSLEFRTEAFF. V is TRBV5-1 and J is TRBJ1-1; D gene uncertain. CDR1 and CDR2 (germline): SGHRS, YFSETQ. The CDR3 sequence is 13 residues long. V gave up 0 bases and J gave up 4 bases, with 7 bases separating them.

The CDR3 loop reads CASSPYQDWVGYTF. The CDR3 DNA reads TGTGCCAGCTCACCTTACCAGGACTGGGTTGGCTACACCTTC. This rearrangement joins TRBV18 to TRBJ1-2; D remains unclear. Deletions cut 3 bases from V and 7 bases from J, with 15 bases between. This CDR3 comprises 14 residues. Per germline, CDR1 KGHSH and CDR2 LQKENI.

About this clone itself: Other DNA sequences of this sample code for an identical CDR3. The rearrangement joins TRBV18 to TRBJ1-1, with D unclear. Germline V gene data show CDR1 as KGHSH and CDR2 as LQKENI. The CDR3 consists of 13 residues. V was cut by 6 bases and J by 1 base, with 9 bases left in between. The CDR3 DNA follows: TGTGCCAGCTCTCTAGAGGGGAACACTGAAGCTTTCTTT. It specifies CASSLEGNTEAFF.

The CDR3 DNA reads TGTGCCAGCAGCTTGGCTCAAGGACTAGCGGTAGCGAGTAAGTTCTTC. Translation: CASSLAQGLAVASKFF. This chain joins TRBV5-6 and TRBJ2-1, with 10 bases aligning to TRBD2. Germline V lookup: CDR1 SGHDT, CDR2 YYEEEE. The junction had 14 bases not matched to a gene; V was cut back by 0 bases and J by 14 bases. This CDR3 contains 16 residues.

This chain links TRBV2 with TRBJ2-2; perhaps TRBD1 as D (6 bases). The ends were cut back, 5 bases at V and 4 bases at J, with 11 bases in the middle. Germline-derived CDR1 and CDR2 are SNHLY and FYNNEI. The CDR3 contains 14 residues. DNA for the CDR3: TGTGCCAGCAGTCTACAGGGCGCCACCGGGGAGCTGTTTTTT. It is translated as CASSLQGATGELFF.

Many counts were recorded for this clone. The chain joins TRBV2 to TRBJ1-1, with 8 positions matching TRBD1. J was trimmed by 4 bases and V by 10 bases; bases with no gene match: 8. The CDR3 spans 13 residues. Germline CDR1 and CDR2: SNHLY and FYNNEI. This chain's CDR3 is CATSGQGGTEAFF. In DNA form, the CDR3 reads TGTGCCACCTCCGGACAGGGTGGCACTGAAGCTTTCTTT.

The CDR3 sequence is CASSERAGVSYNSPLHF. The DNA for the CDR3 is TGTGCCAGCAGTGAGAGAGCAGGGGTCTCCTATAATTCACCCCTCCACTTT. This chain connects TRBV2 to TRBJ1-6; possible D gene TRBD1, 6 bases. Per the germline V gene, CDR1 is SNHLY and CDR2 is FYNNEI. The ends were cut back, 3 bases at V and 0 bases at J, with 12 bases in the middle. The CDR3 sequence is 17 residues long.

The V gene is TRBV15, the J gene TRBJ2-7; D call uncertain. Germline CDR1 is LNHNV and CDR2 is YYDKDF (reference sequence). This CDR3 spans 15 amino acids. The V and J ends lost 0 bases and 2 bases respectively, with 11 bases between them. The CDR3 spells CATSRDYELAYEQYF. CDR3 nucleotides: TGTGCCACCAGCAGAGATTATGAACTTGCCTACGAGCAGTACTTC.

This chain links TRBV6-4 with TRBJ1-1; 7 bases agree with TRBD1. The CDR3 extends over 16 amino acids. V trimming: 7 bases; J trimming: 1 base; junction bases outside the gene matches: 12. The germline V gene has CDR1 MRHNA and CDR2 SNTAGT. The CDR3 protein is CASTPRGALENTEAFF. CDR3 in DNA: TGTGCCAGCACCCCCAGGGGGGCCTTAGAGAACACTGAAGCTTTCTTT.

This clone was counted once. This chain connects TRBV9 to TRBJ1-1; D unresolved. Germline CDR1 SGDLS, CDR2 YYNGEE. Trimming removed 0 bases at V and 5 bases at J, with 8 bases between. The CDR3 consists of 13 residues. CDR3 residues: CASSVGAGTEAFF. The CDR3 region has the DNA TGTGCCAGCAGCGTAGGGGCTGGGACTGAAGCTTTCTTT.

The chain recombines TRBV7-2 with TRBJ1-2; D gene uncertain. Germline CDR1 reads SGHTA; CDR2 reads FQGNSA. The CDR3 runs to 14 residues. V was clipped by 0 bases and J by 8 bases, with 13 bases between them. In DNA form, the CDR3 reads TGTGCCAGCAGCTTAGCAGGTCTCACGGGGGGCTACACCTTC. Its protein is CASSLAGLTGGYTF.

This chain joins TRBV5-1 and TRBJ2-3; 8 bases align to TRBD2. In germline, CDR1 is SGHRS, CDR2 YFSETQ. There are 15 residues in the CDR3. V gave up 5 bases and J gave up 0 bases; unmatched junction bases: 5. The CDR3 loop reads CASSDSGDSTDTQYF. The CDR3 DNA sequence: TGCGCCAGCAGTGATAGCGGGGATAGCACAGATACGCAGTATTTT.

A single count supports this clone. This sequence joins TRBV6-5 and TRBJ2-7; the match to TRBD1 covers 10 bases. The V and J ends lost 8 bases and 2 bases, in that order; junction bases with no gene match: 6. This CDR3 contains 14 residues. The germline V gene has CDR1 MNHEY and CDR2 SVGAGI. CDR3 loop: CASGPGQGPYEQYF. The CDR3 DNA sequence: TGTGCCAGCGGACCGGGACAGGGGCCCTACGAGCAGTACTTC.

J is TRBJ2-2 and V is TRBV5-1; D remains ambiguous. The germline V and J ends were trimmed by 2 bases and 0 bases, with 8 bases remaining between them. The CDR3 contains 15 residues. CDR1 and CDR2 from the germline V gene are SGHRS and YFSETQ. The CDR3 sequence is CASSFPLPNTGELFF. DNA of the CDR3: TGCGCCAGCAGCTTTCCTCTACCGAACACCGGGGAGCTGTTTTTT.

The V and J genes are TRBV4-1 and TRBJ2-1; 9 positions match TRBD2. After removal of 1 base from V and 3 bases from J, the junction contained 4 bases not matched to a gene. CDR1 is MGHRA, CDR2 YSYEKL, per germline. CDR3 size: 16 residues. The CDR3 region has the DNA TGCGCCAGCAGCCAAGGGCGGGGGGGCCGCTACAATGAGCAGTTCTTC. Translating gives CASSQGRGGRYNEQFF.

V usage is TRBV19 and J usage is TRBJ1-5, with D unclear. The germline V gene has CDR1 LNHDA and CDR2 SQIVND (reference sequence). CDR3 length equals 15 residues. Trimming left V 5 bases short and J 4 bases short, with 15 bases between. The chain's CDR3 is CASSPKATRNQPQHF. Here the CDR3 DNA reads TGTGCCAGTAGTCCAAAGGCCACGAGGAATCAGCCCCAGCATTTT.

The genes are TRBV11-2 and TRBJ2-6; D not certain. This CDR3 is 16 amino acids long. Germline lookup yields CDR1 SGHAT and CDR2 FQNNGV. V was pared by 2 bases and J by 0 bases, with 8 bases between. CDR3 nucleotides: TGTGCCAGCAGCTTAATGGCAGTCTCTGGGGCCAACGTCCTGACTTTC. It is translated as CASSLMAVSGANVLTF.